This T cell receptor (beta chain) was identified during a study of blood T cells in healthy people across ages. A sample-barcoded 5' primer and a J-beta primer mix were used in a second PCR of roughly 7 to 12 cycles. TCRdb re-analysed the 5' RACE reads in MiXCR, keeping a single row per CDR3 protein. The sample carries around 600,000 distinct CDR3 sequences, 45% to 55% recorded once. This clonotype has at least ten counts. The V end lost 3 bases, the J end lost 0 bases, and 8 bases lay between the germline ends. The CDR3 contains 14 residues. This chain joins TRBV12-3 or TRBV12-4 and TRBJ2-5, with D uncertain. This sequence originates from a man older than 75 in good health. Sequences were obtained from blood. DNA for the CDR3: TGTGCCAGCAGTTTTCGGGCCAACCAAGAGACCCAGTACTTC. Amino acids: CASSFRANQETQYF.